The 28 T cell receptor beta chains below come from one sample, sequenced in a study of blood T cell repertoires in COVID-19. Using immunoSEQ multiplex PCR, the repertoire was profiled, and TCRdb retains in-frame clones only, with some absent. The table lists 300,000 to 350,000 clones, roughly 88% of them singletons. Specimen: PBMCs or T cells enriched from blood (not recorded which). The receptors stem from a man under 40 who had recovered from COVID-19.

The genes are TRBV20-1 and TRBJ2-7, with TRBD2 identical over 8 bases. The CDR3 contains 13 residues. Germline CDR1 is DFQATT and CDR2 is SNEGSKA (reference sequence). V lost 3 bases, J lost 3 bases, and 4 bases stayed unmatched. The CDR3 is CSASLRGDYEQYF. CDR3 nucleotide sequence: TGCAGTGCTAGTCTGCGGGGGGACTACGAGCAGTACTTC.

The genes are TRBV30 and TRBJ2-3, with D tentatively TRBD2 (7 bases). The CDR3 covers 15 residues. The germline V gene encodes CDR1 GTSNPN and CDR2 SVGIG (reference sequence). The V gene lost 4 bases and the J gene lost 5 bases, with 19 bases spanning the gap. The CDR3 DNA is TGTGCCTGGAAGGGGTGGGGGGGCAGCGGAGATACGCAGTATTTT. It encodes CAWKGWGGSGDTQYF.

The chain joins TRBV5-4 to TRBJ1-2, with D possibly TRBD1 on 6 matching bases. Germline V lookup: CDR1 SGHNT, CDR2 YYREEE (reference sequence). Trimming took 2 bases from V and 4 from J, leaving 21 bases between them. This CDR3 comprises 17 residues. The DNA of the CDR3 is TGTGCCAGCAGCTTCAAAAGAGAAAAGGACAGAGTCTATGGCTACACCTTC. It is translated as CASSFKREKDRVYGYTF.

This chain connects TRBV7-2 to TRBJ2-1; 7 bases agree with TRBD1. The CDR3 has 13 amino acids. Germline CDR1 and CDR2: SGHTA and FQGNSA. The V segment lost 5 bases and the J segment 5 bases; nucleotides outside the gene matches: 3. CDR3 sequence reads: CASSAGQDNEQFF. The CDR3 bases are TGTGCCAGCAGCGCCGGACAGGACAATGAGCAGTTCTTC.

CDR3 DNA sequence: TGTGCCAGCAGCATGACAGGGGTGACTGAAGCTTTCTTT. This codes for CASSMTGVTEAFF. The chain links TRBV11-2 to TRBJ1-1, with 8 positions matching TRBD1. J was trimmed by 5 bases and V by 5 bases; bases with no gene match: 4. Per the germline V gene, CDR1 is SGHAT and CDR2 is FQNNGV. CDR3 length: 13 amino acids.

The J gene is TRBJ2-7, the V gene TRBV4-2; tentative D call: TRBD2 (5 bases). CDR3 length equals 13 residues. The germline V gene encodes CDR1 LGHNA and CDR2 YNFKEQ. The V end was cut by 0 bases, the J end by 7 bases, with 10 bases between. CDR3 bases: TGTGCCAGCAGCCAAGATACTAGTCAGGAGCAGTACTTC. Protein: CASSQDTSQEQYF.

The rearrangement uses TRBV5-6 and TRBJ1-2; TRBD1 matches at 11 bases. The CDR3 sequence is 16 residues long. Per germline, CDR1 SGHDT and CDR2 YYEEEE. V lost 4 bases, J lost 6 bases, and 11 bases stayed unmatched. The CDR3 sequence is CASSRGTGGRGDGYTF. CDR3 in DNA: TGTGCCAGCAGCCGCGGGACAGGGGGGCGGGGTGATGGCTACACCTTC.

The DNA for the CDR3 is TGTGCCAGCAGCTTAGGGGGGGTACCTTTAAGAGATCATGGCTACACCTTC. Encoded protein: CASSLGGVPLRDHGYTF. The genes are TRBV7-8 and TRBJ1-2; weak D call: TRBD1 (5 bases). Germline CDR1 and CDR2: SGHVS and FQNEAQ. The germline V and J ends were trimmed by 1 base and 6 bases, with 21 bases remaining between them. CDR3 length equals 17 residues.

This clone was seen a single time. This rearrangement joins TRBV4-2 to TRBJ1-2; no firm D call. Germline CDR1 and CDR2: LGHNA and YNFKEQ. The CDR3 sequence is 18 residues long. Between the trimmed V and J ends, which lost 1 base and 0 bases, there was a span of 18 bases. In DNA, the CDR3 is TGTGCCAGCAGCCAAGCGTGGGCCGAGACGGGAACTAACTATGGCTACACCTTC. Translation: CASSQAWAETGTNYGYTF.

The chain uses TRBV5-1 and TRBJ1-4; D possibly corresponds to TRBD1 (5 bases). The CDR3 extends over 15 amino acids. The V end lost 3 bases, the J end lost 8 bases, and 17 bases lay between the germline ends. Germline CDR1 and CDR2: SGHRS and YFSETQ. The CDR3 region is CASSWRLGGEEKLFF. In DNA, the CDR3 is TGCGCCAGCAGCTGGCGACTGGGGGGAGAGGAAAAACTGTTTTTT.

The chain uses TRBV19 and TRBJ2-7; D perhaps matches TRBD1 (5 bases). The CDR3 is made up of 16 amino acids. The germline V gene encodes CDR1 LNHDA and CDR2 SQIVND (reference sequence). Deletions cut 2 bases from V and 2 bases from J, with 16 bases between. The CDR3 region is CASSILGREGAYEQYF. CDR3 coding DNA: TGTGCCAGTAGTATACTGGGCAGGGAAGGAGCCTACGAGCAGTACTTC.

This rearrangement joins TRBV21-1 to TRBJ1-1; the table's D call, TRBD1, was not checked against the DNA. TRBV21-1 has pseudogene status. This CDR3 region has 14 residues. For the CDR3, the DNA is TGTGCCAGCCCACCTCCAGGGCCGAACACTGAAGCTTTCTTT. It codes for CASPPPGPNTEAFF.

Only one count was recorded for this clone. The chain combines TRBV5-4 with TRBJ1-2; 9 positions agree with TRBD1. The CDR3 extends over 17 amino acids. V lost 3 bases, J lost 6 bases, and 15 bases stayed unmatched. Germline assignment: CDR1 SGHNT and CDR2 YYREEE (reference sequence). The CDR3 DNA is TGTGCCAGCAGCTCGGGGCCGGGACAGGGTGGAATAGATGGCTACACCTTC. Translation gives CASSSGPGQGGIDGYTF.

This clone appeared a few times. The CDR3 DNA follows: TGTGCCAGCAGCTTAGGACAGGGGGAGTACTTC. Amino acids: CASSLGQGEYF. V usage is TRBV5-6 and J usage is TRBJ2-7; 10 bases match TRBD1. The V segment lost 2 bases and the J segment 11 bases; nucleotides outside the gene matches: 1. Germline V lookup: CDR1 SGHDT, CDR2 YYEEEE. CDR3 length: 11 residues.

In this sample, this clone turned up a few times. The chain has TRBV9 and TRBJ2-7; no reliable D call. V lost 0 bases and J lost 7, with 17 bases in between. CDR3 size: 15 residues. Germline V lookup: CDR1 SGDLS, CDR2 YYNGEE. CDR3 nucleotide sequence: TGTGCCAGCAGCGTAGATTTTTCCACTTTGTATGAGCAGTACTTC. Protein product: CASSVDFSTLYEQYF.

Concerning this clone itself: A junction boundary mismatches the germline segment, possibly from a read error. The chain has TRBV30 and TRBJ1-6; D may be TRBD1 (6 bases). CDR1 and CDR2 (germline): GTSNPN, SVGIG (reference sequence). The CDR3 is 15 amino acids. The CDR3 coding sequence is TGTGCCTGGAGTGTACTCAGGGGCAAAAATTCACCCCTTCACTTT. This encodes CAWSVLRGKNSPLHF.

The chain employs TRBV12-3 or TRBV12-4 and TRBJ1-5; a possible D gene is TRBD1 (6 bases). V was clipped by 8 bases and J by 6 bases, with 11 bases between them. This CDR3 has 12 amino acids. CDR3 region: CASGQGSQPQHF. CDR3 DNA sequence: TGTGCCAGCGGGCAGGGGAGTCAGCCCCAGCATTTT.

V gene TRBV28 combines with J gene TRBJ1-2; the D gene is possibly TRBD1 (6 bases). V lost 3 bases, J lost 2 bases, and 10 bases lay in between. Germline lookup yields CDR1 MDHEN and CDR2 SYDVKM. This CDR3 is built from 14 residues. The DNA for the CDR3 is TGTGCCAGCAGTTTCCCAACAGGGAACTATGGCTACACCTTC. This sequence encodes CASSFPTGNYGYTF.

The rearrangement joins TRBV4-3 to TRBJ1-2; 9 bases are shared with TRBD1. The length of the CDR3 is 16 residues. CDR1 and CDR2 from the germline V gene are LGHNA and YSLEER. J gave up 3 bases and V 2 bases, and 7 bases lay outside the gene matches. CDR3 sequence reads: CASSQLWGQGDYGYTF. The CDR3 DNA sequence: TGCGCCAGCAGCCAACTTTGGGGACAGGGCGACTATGGCTACACCTTC.

The gene calls are TRBV11-2 and TRBJ2-2, with 9 bases aligning to TRBD1. The junction had 13 bases not matched to a gene; V was cut back by 5 bases and J by 6 bases. CDR3 length: 17 residues. The germline V gene encodes CDR1 SGHAT and CDR2 FQNNGV. The CDR3 here is CASSDLGVRQGAGELFF. CDR3 nucleotide sequence: TGTGCCAGCAGCGACCTTGGAGTCCGACAGGGGGCCGGGGAGCTGTTTTTT.

The chain combines TRBV5-4 with TRBJ1-1; D gene unclear. The germline V and J ends were trimmed by 0 bases and 3 bases, with 15 bases remaining between them. This CDR3 is 16 amino acids long. The germline CDR1 and CDR2 sequences are SGHNT and YYREEE (reference sequence). The CDR3 spells CASSLDAPVIYTEAFF. CDR3 DNA sequence: TGTGCCAGCAGCTTGGATGCGCCCGTCATTTACACTGAAGCTTTCTTT. The whole variable domain, filled in from reference TRBV5-4 and TRBJ1-1, reads ETGVTQSPTHLIKTRGQQVTLRCSSQSGHNTVSWYQQALGQGPQFIFQYYREEENGRGNFPPRFSGLQFPNYSSELNVNALELDDSALYLCASSLDAPVIYTEAFFGQGTRLTVV.

The chain carries TRBV29-1 and TRBJ2-5, with D maybe TRBD1 (5 bases). Per the germline V gene, CDR1 is SQVTM and CDR2 is ANQGSEA. The CDR3 covers 16 residues. Trimming cost V 3 bases and J 5 bases, with 22 bases left between them. The CDR3: CSVEGRGGLQWETQYF. The DNA of the CDR3 is TGCAGCGTTGAGGGGCGCGGTGGCCTCCAGTGGGAGACCCAGTACTTC.

The rearrangement links TRBV6-6 to TRBJ2-3; 8 bases align to TRBD1. With 6 bases clipped from V and 4 bases from J, the junction kept 6 bases outside the gene matches. This CDR3 has 14 amino acids. Germline V gene sequence: CDR1 MNHNY, CDR2 SVGAGI (reference sequence). The CDR3 spells CASRLHRGADTQYF. CDR3 sequence (DNA): TGTGCCAGCAGGTTACACAGGGGGGCAGATACGCAGTATTTT.

The chain carries TRBV27 and TRBJ1-1; TRBD1 agrees at 8 bases. The CDR3 length is 16 residues. The germline V gene encodes CDR1 MNHEY and CDR2 SMNVEV (reference sequence). The J segment lost 5 bases and the V segment lost 5 bases, leaving 13 bases of the junction unmatched. CDR3 coding DNA: TGTGCCAGCAGTCTCCAATACAGGGGGAGAAGGACTGAAGCTTTCTTT. Translation gives CASSLQYRGRRTEAFF.

The J gene is TRBJ1-1, the V gene TRBV2, with D uncertain. Germline V gene sequence: CDR1 SNHLY, CDR2 FYNNEI. The CDR3 is 13 residues long. The ends were cut back, 8 bases at V and 1 base at J, with 11 bases in the middle. This CDR3 reads CASLLFKNTEAFF. In nucleotides, the CDR3 is TGTGCCAGCTTACTTTTCAAGAACACTGAAGCTTTCTTT. The entire variable domain, with the rest obtained from reference TRBV2 and TRBJ1-1, is as follows: EPEVTQTPSHQVTQMGQEVILRCVPISNHLYFYWYRQILGQKVEFLVSFYNNEISEKSEIFDDQFSVERPDGSNFTLKIRSTKLEDSAMYFCASLLFKNTEAFFGQGTRLTVV.

V and J are TRBV4-1 and TRBJ2-7, with 8 bases lining up with TRBD1. Looked up from germline, CDR1 is MGHRA and CDR2 is YSYEKL. CDR3 length: 15 amino acids. V lost 0 bases to trimming and J lost 5 bases; unmatched junction nucleotides: 6. The CDR3 nucleotides read TGCGCCAGCAGCCAAGAAGACAGGGGCCTCAACGAGCAGTACTTC. It codes for CASSQEDRGLNEQYF.

As DNA, the CDR3 is TGTGCCAGCAGCCCGACAGATAACACTGAAGCTTTCTTT. This translates into CASSPTDNTEAFF. V usage is TRBV7-3 and J usage is TRBJ1-1; tentative D call: TRBD1 (5 bases). In germline, CDR1 is SGHTA, CDR2 FQGTGA. The germline V and J ends were trimmed by 5 bases and 2 bases, with 9 bases remaining between them. The length of the CDR3 is 13 residues.

The J gene is TRBJ1-2, the V gene TRBV19; D possibly corresponds to TRBD1 (5 bases). V was clipped by 6 bases and J by 1 base, with 12 bases between them. The CDR3 loop spans 14 amino acids. Per germline, CDR1 LNHDA and CDR2 SQIVND (reference sequence). CDR3 DNA: TGTGCCAGTAGCTTCGGGGGAGGTAACTATGGCTACACCTTC. It encodes CASSFGGGNYGYTF.